This T cell receptor beta chain was sequenced in a study of blood T cells in healthy people across ages. Study-wide findings and caveats: Observed TCR beta diversity showed a strong correlation with the percentage of naive T cells as measured by flow cytometry. Possibly, changes in expanded clonotypes were confounded because donor CMV status was unknown. A roughly linear fall in TCR beta diversity per million T cells was seen with increasing age. Diversity estimated from one million T cells was considered an underestimate.

Germline assignment: CDR1 MGHRA and CDR2 YSYEKL. The CDR3 is 16 amino acids. Combining a sample-barcoded 5' primer with a J-beta primer mix, a second PCR ran for about 7 to 11 cycles. TCRdb ran MiXCR on the 5' RACE reads and lists one entry per CDR3 protein. The data contain approximately 810,000 distinct CDR3 sequences, 36% of them seen just once; the ten biggest clones take up 10% to 15%. Regarding this clonotype: The target antigen is unknown. Mismatch with germline at one junction end may stem from a read error.

The rearrangement joins TRBV4-1 to TRBJ2-1; perhaps D is TRBD1 or TRBD2 (6 bases each). Input material: blood. This sequence was found in a man aged 18 to 29 in good health. The DNA for the CDR3 is TGCGCCAGCAGCCAAGATAGGGGGGTCTCCTACAAGGAGCAGTTCTTC. Amino acid sequence: CASSQDRGVSYKEQFF.